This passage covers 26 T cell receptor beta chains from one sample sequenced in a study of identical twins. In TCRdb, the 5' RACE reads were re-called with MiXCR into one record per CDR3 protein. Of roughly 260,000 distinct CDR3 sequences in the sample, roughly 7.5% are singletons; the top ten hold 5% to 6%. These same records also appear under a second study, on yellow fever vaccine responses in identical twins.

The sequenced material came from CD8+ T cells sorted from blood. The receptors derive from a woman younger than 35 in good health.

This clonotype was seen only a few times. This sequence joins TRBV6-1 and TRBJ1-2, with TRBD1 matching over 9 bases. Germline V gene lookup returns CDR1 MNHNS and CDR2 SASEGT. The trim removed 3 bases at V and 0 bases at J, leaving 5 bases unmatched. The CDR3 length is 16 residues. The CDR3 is CASSEWTGEPNYGYTF. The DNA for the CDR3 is TGTGCCAGCAGTGAGTGGACAGGGGAGCCTAACTATGGCTACACCTTC.

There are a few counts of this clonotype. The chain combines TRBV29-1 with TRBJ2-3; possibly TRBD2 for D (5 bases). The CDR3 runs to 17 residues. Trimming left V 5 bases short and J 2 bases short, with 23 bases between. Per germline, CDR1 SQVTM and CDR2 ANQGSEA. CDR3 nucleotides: TGCAGCGTTTACCTTCCGGACTCCCTTGGCCTCACAGATACGCAGTATTTT. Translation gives CSVYLPDSLGLTDTQYF.

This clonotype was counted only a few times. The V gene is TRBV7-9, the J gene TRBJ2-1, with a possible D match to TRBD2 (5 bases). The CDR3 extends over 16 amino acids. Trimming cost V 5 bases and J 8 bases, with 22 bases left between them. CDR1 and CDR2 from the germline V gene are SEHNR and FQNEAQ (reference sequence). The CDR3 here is CASSHEGRRRSYEQFF. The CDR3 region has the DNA TGTGCCAGCAGCCACGAGGGTCGAAGGCGGTCGTATGAGCAGTTCTTC.

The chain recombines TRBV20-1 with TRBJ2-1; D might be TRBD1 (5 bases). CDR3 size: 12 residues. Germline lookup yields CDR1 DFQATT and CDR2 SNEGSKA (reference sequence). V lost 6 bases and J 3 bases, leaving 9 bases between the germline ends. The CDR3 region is CSAHRIYNEQFF. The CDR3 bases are TGCAGTGCCCACAGGATCTACAATGAGCAGTTCTTC.

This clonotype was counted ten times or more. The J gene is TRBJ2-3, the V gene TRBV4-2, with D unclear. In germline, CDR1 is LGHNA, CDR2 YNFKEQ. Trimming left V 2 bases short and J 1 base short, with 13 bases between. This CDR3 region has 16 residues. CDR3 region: CASSQQSSTGTDTQYF. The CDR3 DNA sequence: TGTGCCAGCAGCCAACAATCATCCACTGGCACAGATACGCAGTATTTT.

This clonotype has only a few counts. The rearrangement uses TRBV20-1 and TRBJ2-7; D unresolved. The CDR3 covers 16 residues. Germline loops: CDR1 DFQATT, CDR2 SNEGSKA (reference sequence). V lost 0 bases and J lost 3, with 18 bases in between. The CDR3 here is CSARDRHAGSRYEQYF. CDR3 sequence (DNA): TGCAGTGCTAGAGATCGTCACGCTGGGTCCCGCTACGAGCAGTACTTC.

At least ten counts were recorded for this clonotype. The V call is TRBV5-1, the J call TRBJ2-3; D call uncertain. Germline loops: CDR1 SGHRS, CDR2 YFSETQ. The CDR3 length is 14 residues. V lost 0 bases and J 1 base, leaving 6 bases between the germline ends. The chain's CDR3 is CASSLETRTDTQYF. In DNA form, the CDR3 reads TGCGCCAGCAGCTTGGAGACCCGCACAGATACGCAGTATTTT.

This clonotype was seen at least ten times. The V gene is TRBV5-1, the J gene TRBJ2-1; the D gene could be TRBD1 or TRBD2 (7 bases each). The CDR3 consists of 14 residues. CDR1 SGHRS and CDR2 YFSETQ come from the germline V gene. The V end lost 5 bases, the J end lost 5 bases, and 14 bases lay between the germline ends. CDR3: CASRSGGGHNEQFF. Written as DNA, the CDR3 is TGCGCCAGCAGATCAGGGGGGGGTCACAATGAGCAGTTCTTC.

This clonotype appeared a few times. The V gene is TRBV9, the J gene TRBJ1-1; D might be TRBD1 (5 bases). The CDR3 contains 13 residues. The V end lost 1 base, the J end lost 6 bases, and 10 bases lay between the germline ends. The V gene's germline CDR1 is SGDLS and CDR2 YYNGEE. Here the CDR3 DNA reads TGTGCCAGCAGCGTATATCAGGGTTCTGAAGCTTTCTTT. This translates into CASSVYQGSEAFF.

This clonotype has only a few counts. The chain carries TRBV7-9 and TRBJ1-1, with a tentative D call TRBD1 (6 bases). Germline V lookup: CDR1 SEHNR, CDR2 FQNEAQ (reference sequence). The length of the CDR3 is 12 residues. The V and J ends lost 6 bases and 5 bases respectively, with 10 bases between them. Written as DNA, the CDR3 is TGTGCCAGCAGAGCGGGGGCTACTGAAGCTTTCTTT. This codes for CASRAGATEAFF.

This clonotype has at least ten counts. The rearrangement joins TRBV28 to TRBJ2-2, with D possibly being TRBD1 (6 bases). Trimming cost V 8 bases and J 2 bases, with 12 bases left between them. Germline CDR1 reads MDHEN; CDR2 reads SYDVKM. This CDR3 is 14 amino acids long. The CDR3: CASAPGVNTGELFF. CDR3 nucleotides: TGTGCCAGCGCCCCAGGGGTCAACACCGGGGAGCTGTTTTTT. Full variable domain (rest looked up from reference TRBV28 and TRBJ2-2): DVKVTQSSRYLVKRTGEKVFLECVQDMDHENMFWYRQDPGLGLRLIYFSYDVKMKEKGDIPEGYSVSREKKERFSLILESASTNQTSMYLCASAPGVNTGELFFGEGSRLTVL.

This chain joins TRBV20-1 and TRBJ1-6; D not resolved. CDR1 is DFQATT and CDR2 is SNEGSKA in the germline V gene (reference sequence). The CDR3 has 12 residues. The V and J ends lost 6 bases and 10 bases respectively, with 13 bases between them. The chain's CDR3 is CSARPQESPLHF. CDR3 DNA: TGCAGTGCCAGACCTCAGGAATCACCCCTCCACTTT.

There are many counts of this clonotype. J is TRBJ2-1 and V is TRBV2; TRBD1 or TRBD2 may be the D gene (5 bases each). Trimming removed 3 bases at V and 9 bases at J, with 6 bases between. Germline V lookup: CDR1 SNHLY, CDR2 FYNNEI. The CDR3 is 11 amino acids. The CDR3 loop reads CASSEGVEQFF. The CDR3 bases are TGTGCCAGCAGTGAGGGGGTTGAGCAGTTCTTC.

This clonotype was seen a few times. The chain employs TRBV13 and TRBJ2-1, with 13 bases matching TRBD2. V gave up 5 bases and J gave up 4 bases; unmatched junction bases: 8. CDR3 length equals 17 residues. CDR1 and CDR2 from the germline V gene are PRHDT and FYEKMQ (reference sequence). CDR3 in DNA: TGTGCCAGCAGCCCCTCAAGACTAGCGGGAGGTTACAATGAGCAGTTCTTC. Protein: CASSPSRLAGGYNEQFF. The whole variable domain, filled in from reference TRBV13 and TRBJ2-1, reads AAGVIQSPRHLIKEKRETATLKCYPIPRHDTVYWYQQGPGQDPQFLISFYEKMQSDKGSIPDRFSAQQFSDYHSELNMSSLELGDSALYFCASSPSRLAGGYNEQFFGPGTRLTVL.

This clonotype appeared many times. CDR3 loop: CASSPLVGQGIRSSYNEQFF. The CDR3 nucleotides are TGTGCCAGCAGTCCCCTAGTAGGACAGGGGATAAGAAGCTCCTACAATGAGCAGTTCTTC. The V call is TRBV12-3 or TRBV12-4, the J call TRBJ2-1; 9 positions match TRBD1. Losses at the gene ends were 5 bases for V and 0 bases for J; bases not matched to a gene: 17. The CDR3 is 20 residues long.

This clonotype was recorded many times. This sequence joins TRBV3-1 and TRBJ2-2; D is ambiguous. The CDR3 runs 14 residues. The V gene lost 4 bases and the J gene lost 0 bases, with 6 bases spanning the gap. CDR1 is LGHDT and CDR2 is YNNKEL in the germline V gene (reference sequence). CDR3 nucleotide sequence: TGTGCCAGCAGCCCCGTTACGAACACCGGGGAGCTGTTTTTT. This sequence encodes CASSPVTNTGELFF.

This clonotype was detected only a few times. CDR3 loop: CASSPEGPDNSPLHF. The CDR3 DNA reads as TGCGCCAGCAGCCCCGAGGGACCCGATAATTCACCCCTCCACTTT. The genes are TRBV5-1 and TRBJ1-6; possible D gene TRBD1, 5 bases. Trimming took 4 bases from V and 5 from J, leaving 13 bases between them. The CDR3 has 15 amino acids. The V gene's germline CDR1 is SGHRS and CDR2 YFSETQ.

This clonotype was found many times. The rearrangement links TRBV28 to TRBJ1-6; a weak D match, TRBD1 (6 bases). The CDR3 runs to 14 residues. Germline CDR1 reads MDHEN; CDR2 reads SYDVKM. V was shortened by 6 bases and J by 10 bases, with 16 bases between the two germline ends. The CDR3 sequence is CASRQQGLGSPLHF. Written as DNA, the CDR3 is TGTGCCAGCAGGCAACAGGGTCTAGGGTCACCCCTCCACTTT.

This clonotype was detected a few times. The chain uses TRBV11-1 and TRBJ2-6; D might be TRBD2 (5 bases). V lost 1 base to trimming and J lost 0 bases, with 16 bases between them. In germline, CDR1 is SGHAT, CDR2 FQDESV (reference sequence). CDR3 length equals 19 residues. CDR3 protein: CASSLGTGKTPSGANVLTF. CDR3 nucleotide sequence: TGTGCCAGCAGCTTAGGGACGGGAAAGACTCCCTCTGGGGCCAACGTCCTGACTTTC.

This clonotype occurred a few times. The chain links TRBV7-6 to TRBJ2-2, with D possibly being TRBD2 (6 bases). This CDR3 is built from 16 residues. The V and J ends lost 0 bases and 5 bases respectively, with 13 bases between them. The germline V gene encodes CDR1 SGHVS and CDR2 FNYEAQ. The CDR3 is CASSLARAGATGELFF. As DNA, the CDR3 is TGTGCCAGCAGCTTAGCGCGAGCGGGTGCAACCGGGGAGCTGTTTTTT.

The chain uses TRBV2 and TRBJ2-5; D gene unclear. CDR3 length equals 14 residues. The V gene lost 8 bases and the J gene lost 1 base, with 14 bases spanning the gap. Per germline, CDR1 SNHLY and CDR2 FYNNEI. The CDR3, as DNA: TGTGCCAGCGGACCCCTAGGGCCCCAAGAGACCCAGTACTTC. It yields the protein CASGPLGPQETQYF.

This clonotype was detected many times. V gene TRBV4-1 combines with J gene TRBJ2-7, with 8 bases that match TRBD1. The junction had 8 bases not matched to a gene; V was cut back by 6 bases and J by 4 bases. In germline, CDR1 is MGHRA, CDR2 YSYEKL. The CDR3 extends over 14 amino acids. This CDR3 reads CASSTGTGTYEQYF. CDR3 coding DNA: TGCGCCAGCAGTACTGGGACAGGAACGTACGAGCAGTACTTC.

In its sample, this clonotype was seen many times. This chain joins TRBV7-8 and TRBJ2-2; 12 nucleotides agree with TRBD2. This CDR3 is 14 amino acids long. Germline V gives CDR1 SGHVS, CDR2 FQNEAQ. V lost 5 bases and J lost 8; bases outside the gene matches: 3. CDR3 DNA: TGTGCCAGCAGCGAACTAGCGGGAGGTGGGGAGCTGTTTTTT. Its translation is CASSELAGGGELFF.

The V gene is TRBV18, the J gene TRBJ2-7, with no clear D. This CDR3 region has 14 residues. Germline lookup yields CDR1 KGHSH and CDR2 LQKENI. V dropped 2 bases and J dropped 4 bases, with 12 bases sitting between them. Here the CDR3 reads CASSPEPGVYEQYF. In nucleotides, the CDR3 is TGTGCCAGCTCACCAGAGCCAGGCGTGTACGAGCAGTACTTC.

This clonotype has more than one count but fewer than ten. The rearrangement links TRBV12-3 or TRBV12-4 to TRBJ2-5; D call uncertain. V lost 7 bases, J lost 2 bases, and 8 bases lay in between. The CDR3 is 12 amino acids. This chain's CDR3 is CASNQGQETQYF. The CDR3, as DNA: TGTGCCAGCAACCAAGGGCAAGAGACCCAGTACTTC.

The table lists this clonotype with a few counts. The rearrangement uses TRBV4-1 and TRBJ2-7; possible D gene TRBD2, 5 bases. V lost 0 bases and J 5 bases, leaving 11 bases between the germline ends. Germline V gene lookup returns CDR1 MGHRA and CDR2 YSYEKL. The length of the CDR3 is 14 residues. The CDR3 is CASSQDGPGDEQYF. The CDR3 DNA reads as TGCGCCAGCAGCCAAGATGGGCCCGGGGACGAGCAGTACTTC.